Listed below are T cell receptor beta chains from one sample, sequenced in a study of T cells in localized non-small cell lung cancer. TCRdb's copy holds only in-frame clones and misses some; the assay was immunoSEQ multiplex PCR. In the table there are 78,000 or so clones, just under 85% of which are singletons. The sequencing used peripheral blood, collected before any cancer treatment. All receptors come from a man aged 35 to 69 with stage I lung adenocarcinoma. CDR3s include the opening cysteine and the closing phenylalanine or tryptophan.

V,CDR3
TRBV27,CASSLSWTEAYGYTF
TRBV11-3,CASSRGGSVNEQYF
TRBV28,CASCPLSAPYEQYF
TRBV4-1,CASSRSELAGVYEQYF
TRBV4-3,CASSQAPSSYEQYF
TRBV9,CASSVGQHWGEQYF
TRBV10-2,CASRRGLAGLTDTQYF
TRBV7-9,CASSLDLTDTQYF
TRBV7-2,CASSLEGDAADTQYF
TRBV5-6,CASSLGLRGFYEQYF
TRBV7-9,CASSGLGTDNYEQYF
TRBV7-8,CASSSTTGWDTEAFF
TRBV19,CASTPAERSYNEQFF
TRBV5-1,CASSLSPGGGRGGNEQFF
TRBV19,CASSYSGTGAAQYF
TRBV9,CASSPFGRETQYF
TRBV11-1,CASRSVMVTEAFF
TRBV5-4,CASSSPRGSETQYF
TRBV5-4,CASSFDSGLALCIQYF
TRBV27,CASSPTSGRFNEQFF
TRBV5-4,CASSLGTSGYNEQFF
TRBV6-5,CATGPEVGEQYF
TRBV2,CASSDRLATYNEQFF
TRBV5-8,CASSFGTGQAGELFF
TRBV5-1,CASTNRGRGETQYF
TRBV7-9,CASSLEAARDNEQFF
TRBV6-6,CASSYEVRVANEKLFF
TRBV11-2,CASSLGTANAFF
TRBV27,CASTTNSGANVLTF
TRBV6-5,CASSYDGILAKNIQYF
TRBV19,CASSPGLRNYGYTF
TRBV30,CAWIRGTSGNTIYF
TRBV11-2,CASNPPGASSGNTIYF
TRBV28,CASSGAGLAAYEQYF
TRBV27,CASSLSLWDTQYF
TRBV7-2,CASSLDRAEAFF
TRBV5-1,CASSPGELTDTQYF
TRBV27,CASSLIGRSTEAFF
TRBV5-1,CASSPGQDYGYTF
TRBV25-1,CASSESAGLARNEQFF
TRBV11-2,CASSLDRNGELFF
TRBV27,CASRLRTSGYNEQFF
TRBV19,CASSPPSGTPNSYEQYF
TRBV11-2,CASSLKQNTEAFF
TRBV28,CASIGRWGIQYF
TRBV5-1,CASSLFRDINEQFF
TRBV10-3,CAIREGGYNEQFF
TRBV7-3,CASSPHGGELFF
TRBV7-2,CASSLGRESNEQYF
TRBV5-1,CASSWGTGNNDEQYF
TRBV7-8,CASSLPTNYGYTF
TRBV4-3,CASSQVWENTEAFF
TRBV7-8,CASSLSQGRYEQYF